The 22 T cell receptor beta chains in this list originate from one sample, sequenced in a study of metastatic and nonmetastatic thyroid tumors. Among the patients, none had received any treatment before thyroid surgery. TCRdb re-analyzed the PCR reads using MiXCR. Here the sample spans about 33,000 clones, 18% being singletons. Sequenced sample: blood. Receptors were obtained from a male donor with papillary thyroid cancer or a benign thyroid nodule (not recorded which). Some clones in this sample may be carry-over from other donors' samples.

The gene calls are TRBV27 and TRBJ2-5; no clear D. The CDR3 runs 18 residues. Germline CDR1 MNHEY, CDR2 SMNVEV (reference sequence). The V gene lost 3 bases and the J gene lost 5 bases, with 25 bases spanning the gap. CDR3 amino acids: CASSFRAVGPTRKETQYF. Written as DNA, the CDR3 is TGTGCCAGCAGTTTTCGTGCAGTGGGCCCGACCAGAAAGGAGACCCAGTACTTC.

Comments on this clone: The sample holds other DNA sequences that translate to the same CDR3. CDR3 protein: CAWTPRGGGQPQHF. CDR3 bases: TGTGCCTGGACCCCACGTGGGGGGGGTCAGCCCCAGCATTTT. The J gene is TRBJ1-5, the V gene TRBV30; maybe TRBD1 (5 bases). The V end lost 4 bases, the J end lost 6 bases, and 16 bases lay between the germline ends. The CDR3 is 14 amino acids. Germline CDR1 GTSNPN, CDR2 SVGIG (reference sequence).

Remarks on this clone: The final CDR3 position lacks the conserved phenylalanine or tryptophan, pointing to a likely read error. The V gene is TRBV11-1, the J gene TRBJ1-2, with a tentative D call TRBD1 (5 bases). The CDR3 is made up of 16 amino acids. Trimming left V 2 bases short and J 7 bases short, with 20 bases between. In germline, CDR1 is SGHAT, CDR2 FQDESV (reference sequence). The CDR3: CASSLSGSGGAIGYTI. DNA of the CDR3: TGTGCCAGCAGCTTATCTGGTTCAGGAGGGGCTATTGGCTACACCATC.

This clone was seen ten or more times. This may arise from a read error, as a much more abundant clone is one base away. The chain employs TRBV24-1 and TRBJ2-2, with 8 bases aligning to TRBD1. The CDR3 has 14 residues. Germline CDR1 is KGHDR and CDR2 is SFDVKD. The V segment lost 7 bases and the J segment 4 bases; nucleotides outside the gene matches: 4. In nucleotides, the CDR3 is TGTGCCACCAGCAGGACAGGGATCACCGGGGAGCTGTTTTTT. Residues: CATSRTGITGELFF.

This clone was counted ten times or more. This sequence joins TRBV6-1 and TRBJ2-5, with D possibly TRBD1 on 5 matching bases. CDR1 is MNHNS, CDR2 SASEGT, per germline. CDR3 length: 13 residues. Trimming pared 6 bases from V and 5 bases from J, leaving 13 bases between. The CDR3: CASRPRVGETQYF. DNA of the CDR3: TGTGCCAGCAGACCCAGGGTTGGGGAGACCCAGTACTTC.

This clone showed up many times. This chain links TRBV7-2 with TRBJ1-3, with no clear D. Germline CDR1 is SGHTA and CDR2 is FQGNSA. This CDR3 spans 17 amino acids. The germline V and J ends were trimmed by 5 bases and 0 bases, with 17 bases remaining between them. The CDR3 reads CASSPSSSLSSGNTIYF. For the CDR3, the DNA is TGTGCCAGCAGCCCTTCTTCTTCTCTAAGCTCTGGAAACACCATATATTTT.

This clone was seen a handful of times. This chain joins TRBV7-9 and TRBJ1-1, with D uncertain. The germline CDR1 and CDR2 sequences are SEHNR and FQNEAQ (reference sequence). The V end lost 5 bases, the J end lost 1 base, and 5 bases lay between the germline ends. This CDR3 is built from 12 residues. Written as DNA, the CDR3 is TGTGCCAGCAGCCCAACGAACACTGAAGCTTTCTTT. Translated, it gives CASSPTNTEAFF. The whole variable domain, filled in from reference TRBV7-9 and TRBJ1-1, reads DTGVSQNPRHKITKRGQNVTFRCDPISEHNRLYWYRQTLGQGPEFLTYFQNEAQLEKSRLLSDRFSAERPKGSFSTLEIQRTEQGDSAMYLCASSPTNTEAFFGQGTRLTVV.

This rearrangement joins TRBV5-1 to TRBJ2-1, with D possibly matching TRBD1 (7 bases). The CDR3 has 15 amino acids. CDR1 and CDR2 (germline): SGHRS, YFSETQ. The V gene lost 6 bases and the J gene lost 4 bases, with 17 bases spanning the gap. CDR3 residues: CASTRRAGGYNEQFF. In nucleotides, the CDR3 is TGCGCCAGCACCCGGAGGGCAGGGGGATACAATGAGCAGTTCTTC.

This clone was detected ten times or more. One base away lies a much larger clone, so this may be a sequencing read error. This CDR3 is also generated by other DNA sequences in the sample. The chain joins TRBV30 to TRBJ1-1; no definite D call. The CDR3 has 10 amino acids. Germline values: CDR1 GTSNPN, CDR2 SVGIG (reference sequence). The CDR3 protein is CAFRFTEAFF. CDR3 in DNA: TGTGCTTTTCGTTTCACTGAGGCTTTCTTT.

Points on this clone: Germline is not matched at one junction end, which may reflect a read error. The chain links TRBV28 to TRBJ1-6, with D hard to call. Germline CDR1 is MDHEN and CDR2 is SYDVKM. The CDR3 contains 15 residues. CDR3 nucleotides: TGTGCCAGCAGTCAAATGAGACCGACGAATTCACCCCTACACTTT. Protein sequence: CASSQMRPTNSPLHF.

The genes are TRBV20-1 and TRBJ2-3; the match to TRBD2 covers 7 bases. V shed 6 bases and J 6 bases; nucleotides not matched to a gene: 9. Germline V lookup: CDR1 DFQATT, CDR2 SNEGSKA (reference sequence). CDR3 length: 13 amino acids. As DNA, the CDR3 is TGCAGTGCCCTAGCGGTAGGGACGGATACGCAGTATTTT. As protein: CSALAVGTDTQYF.

In its sample, this clone was seen a few times. The chain employs TRBV19 and TRBJ1-5; unclear D gene. Trimming took 3 bases from V and 0 from J, leaving 9 bases between them. The germline V gene encodes CDR1 LNHDA and CDR2 SQIVND (reference sequence). CDR3 length equals 15 residues. As DNA, the CDR3 is TGTGCCAGTAGTATTGAACTGATTAGCAATCAGCCCCAGCATTTT. Translated: CASSIELISNQPQHF.

There are a few counts of this clone. At one of its ends the junction is not consistent with the germline gene, which may arise from a read error. The chain uses TRBV10-2 and TRBJ2-6, with D perhaps matching TRBD2 (6 bases). CDR3 size: 15 residues. In germline, CDR1 is WSHSY, CDR2 SAAADI. The CDR3 is CASSSGGDGANVLTF. The CDR3 DNA is TGCGCCAGCAGCAGTGGAGGGGATGGGGCCAATGTCCTGACTTTC.

This clone has ten or more counts. This chain links TRBV12-3 or TRBV12-4 with TRBJ1-5; possible D gene TRBD1, 5 bases. The CDR3 consists of 16 residues. Trimming pared 1 base from V and 0 bases from J, leaving 10 bases between. This chain's CDR3 is CASSLGQPYSNQPQHF. The CDR3 coding sequence is TGTGCCAGCAGTTTAGGACAGCCTTATAGCAATCAGCCCCAGCATTTT.

Only a few counts were recorded for this clone. The V and J genes are TRBV11-3 and TRBJ2-7; 8 nucleotides match TRBD2. The CDR3 length is 15 residues. Trimming removed 4 bases from V and 5 bases from J; junction bases left unmatched: 10. The V gene's germline CDR1 is SGHNT and CDR2 YENEEA. DNA for the CDR3: TGTGCCAGCAGCTCTCCTGCGGGGGGCATCGACGAGCAGTACTTC. Its protein product is CASSSPAGGIDEQYF.

This clone was found many times. V and J are TRBV6-2 or TRBV6-3 and TRBJ2-5, with 7 bases lining up with TRBD2. V shed 2 bases, J shed 7 bases, and the junction held 16 bases outside the gene matches. This CDR3 is built from 17 residues. Germline lookup yields CDR1 MNHEY and CDR2 SVGEGT. This CDR3 is CASSYGTGRGQYGTQYF. CDR3 DNA: TGTGCCAGCAGTTACGGGACGGGGAGGGGTCAATATGGGACCCAGTACTTC.

This clone was picked up a small number of times. The chain links TRBV28 to TRBJ1-4; 7 nucleotides align to TRBD1. The V gene's germline CDR1 is MDHEN and CDR2 SYDVKM. The CDR3 totals 15 residues. After removal of 6 bases from V and 0 bases from J, the junction contained 4 bases not matched to a gene. CDR3 protein: CASSRDSATNEKLFF. The CDR3, as DNA: TGTGCCAGCAGCCGGGACAGTGCAACTAATGAAAAACTGTTTTTT.

This chain joins TRBV28 and TRBJ1-1; TRBD1 matches at 8 bases. Germline V gene data show CDR1 as MDHEN and CDR2 as SYDVKM. V lost 7 bases and J lost 3; bases outside the gene matches: 7. This CDR3 has 14 amino acids. The CDR3 nucleotides are TGTGCCAGCATCAAGCAGGGGGCTGACACTGAAGCTTTCTTT. Translation: CASIKQGADTEAFF. The whole variable domain, filled in from reference TRBV28 and TRBJ1-1, reads DVKVTQSSRYLVKRTGEKVFLECVQDMDHENMFWYRQDPGLGLRLIYFSYDVKMKEKGDIPEGYSVSREKKERFSLILESASTNQTSMYLCASIKQGADTEAFFGQGTRLTVV.

The table lists this clone with many counts. V usage is TRBV19 and J usage is TRBJ1-1, with D hard to call. The CDR3 extends over 10 amino acids. CDR1 is LNHDA, CDR2 SQIVND, per germline (reference sequence). Trimming removed 8 bases at V and 7 bases at J, with 8 bases between. The CDR3 loop is CASGVGEAFF. The CDR3 region has the DNA TGTGCCAGTGGGGTGGGTGAAGCTTTCTTT.

This clone was recorded many times. This sample also contains other DNA sequences that code for the same CDR3. The chain couples TRBV19 to TRBJ2-1, with 8 bases aligning to TRBD2. This CDR3 is 15 amino acids long. Germline V CDR1 and CDR2: LNHDA, SQIVND (reference sequence). V lost 2 bases and J lost 0; bases outside the gene matches: 0. DNA for the CDR3: TGTGCCAGTAGTATAAGCGGGAGCTCCTACAATGAGCAGTTCTTC. As protein: CASSISGSSYNEQFF.

For this clone: This may come from a read error, since a much larger clone is one base off. In this CDR3 the conserved last residue, phenylalanine or tryptophan, is missing, so a read error is likely. This chain links TRBV5-1 with TRBJ2-7; 7 bases fit TRBD1. J gave up 0 bases and V 2 bases, and 5 bases lay outside the gene matches. The CDR3 spans 15 residues. From germline, CDR1 is SGHRS and CDR2 YFSETQ. CDR3 sequence: CASSFGQASSYEQYS. The CDR3 nucleotides read TGCGCCAGCAGCTTCGGACAGGCCTCCTCCTACGAGCAGTACTCC.

This clone came up many times. The rearrangement joins TRBV5-1 to TRBJ2-1; TRBD1 agrees at 7 bases. CDR3 length: 15 residues. CDR1 and CDR2 from the germline V gene are SGHRS and YFSETQ. Trimming at V came to 1 base and at J to 8 bases, leaving 9 bases not matched to a gene. The CDR3 loop reads CASSLRAGGADEQFF. CDR3 nucleotides: TGCGCCAGCAGCTTGCGGGCAGGGGGTGCGGATGAGCAGTTCTTC.